This TCR beta chain stems from a study of monozygotic twins with inflammatory bowel disease. Study outcomes and limitations: Inverse Simpson values showed less TCRbeta diversity in IBD patients than in their healthy co-twins. People with IBD had fewer clonotypes in common with others than healthy twins did, especially with disease activity.

Eight cDNA synthesis reactions were run for every sample. TCRdb reanalyzed the 5' RACE reads, giving one entry per CDR3 protein sequence and no DNA. Here the sample table reports 150,000 to 200,000 distinct CDR3 sequences. CDR1 is SQVTM and CDR2 is ANQGSEA in the germline V gene. This CDR3 has 13 residues. Concerning this clonotype itself: The antigen remains undetermined.

The V and J genes are TRBV29-1 and TRBJ1-1; the TRBD1 assignment by TCRdb is unverifiable without DNA. The sample taken for sequencing was blood. This receptor was obtained from a human donor with ulcerative colitis or Crohn's disease, or a healthy co-twin of an affected twin (not recorded which). Here the CDR3 reads CSVYRGSGTEAFF.